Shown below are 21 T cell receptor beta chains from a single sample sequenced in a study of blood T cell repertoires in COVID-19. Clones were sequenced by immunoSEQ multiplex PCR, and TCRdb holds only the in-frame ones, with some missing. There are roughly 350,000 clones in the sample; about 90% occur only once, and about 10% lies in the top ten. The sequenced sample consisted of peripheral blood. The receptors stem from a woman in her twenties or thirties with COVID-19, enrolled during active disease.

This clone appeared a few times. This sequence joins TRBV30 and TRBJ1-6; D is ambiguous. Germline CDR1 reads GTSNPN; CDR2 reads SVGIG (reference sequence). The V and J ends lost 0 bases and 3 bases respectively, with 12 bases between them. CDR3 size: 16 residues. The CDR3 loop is CAWSVWRGGYNSPLHF. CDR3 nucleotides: TGTGCCTGGAGTGTATGGAGAGGCGGCTATAATTCACCCCTCCACTTT.

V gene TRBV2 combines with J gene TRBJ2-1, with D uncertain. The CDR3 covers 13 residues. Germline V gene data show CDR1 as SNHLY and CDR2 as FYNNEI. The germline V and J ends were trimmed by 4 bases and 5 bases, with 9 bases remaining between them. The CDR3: CASSVRRDNEQFF. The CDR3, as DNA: TGTGCCAGCAGTGTGCGGAGAGACAATGAGCAGTTCTTC.

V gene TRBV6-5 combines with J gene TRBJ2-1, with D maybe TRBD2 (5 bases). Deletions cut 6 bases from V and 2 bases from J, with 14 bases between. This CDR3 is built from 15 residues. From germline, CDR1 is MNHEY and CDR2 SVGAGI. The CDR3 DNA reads TGTGCCAGCAGCCGAGCGGAAAGGGCCTACAATGAGCAGTTCTTC. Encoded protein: CASSRAERAYNEQFF.

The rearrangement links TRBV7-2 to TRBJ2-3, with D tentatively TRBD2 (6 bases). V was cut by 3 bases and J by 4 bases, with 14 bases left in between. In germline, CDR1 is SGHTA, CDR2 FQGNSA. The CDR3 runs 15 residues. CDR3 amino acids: CASSFGGPKADTQYF. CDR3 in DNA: TGTGCCAGCAGCTTCGGAGGGCCGAAAGCAGATACGCAGTATTTT.

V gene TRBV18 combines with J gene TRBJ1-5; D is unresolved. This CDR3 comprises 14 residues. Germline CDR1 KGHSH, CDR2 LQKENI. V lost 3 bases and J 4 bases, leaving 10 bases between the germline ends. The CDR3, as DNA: TGTGCCAGCTCACCGGGAGAGGGAAATCAGCCCCAGCATTTT. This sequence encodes CASSPGEGNQPQHF.

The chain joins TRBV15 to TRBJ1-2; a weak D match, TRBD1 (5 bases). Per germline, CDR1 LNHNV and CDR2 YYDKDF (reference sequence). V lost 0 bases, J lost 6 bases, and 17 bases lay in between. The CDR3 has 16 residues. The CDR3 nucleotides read TGTGCCACCAGCAGAGATAAGGCAGGGTCAATCAATGGCTACACCTTC. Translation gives CATSRDKAGSINGYTF. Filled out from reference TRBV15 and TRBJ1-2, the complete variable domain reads DAMVIQNPRYQVTQFGKPVTLSCSQTLNHNVMYWYQQKSSQAPKLLFHYYDKDFNNEADTPDNFQSRRPNTSFCFLDIRSPGLGDTAMYLCATSRDKAGSINGYTFGSGTRLTVV.

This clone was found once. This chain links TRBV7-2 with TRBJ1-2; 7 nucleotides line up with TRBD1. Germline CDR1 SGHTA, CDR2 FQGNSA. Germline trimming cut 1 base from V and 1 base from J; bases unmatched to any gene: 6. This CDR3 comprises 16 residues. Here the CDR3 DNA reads TGTGCCAGCAGCTTAGGAGGGACAGCACTTAACTATGGCTACACCTTC. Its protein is CASSLGGTALNYGYTF.

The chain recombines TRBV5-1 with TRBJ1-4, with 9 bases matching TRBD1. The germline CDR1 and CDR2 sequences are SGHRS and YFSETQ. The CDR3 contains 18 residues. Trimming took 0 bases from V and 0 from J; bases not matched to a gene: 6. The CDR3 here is CASSLEQGAASTNEKLFF. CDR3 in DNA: TGCGCCAGCAGCTTGGAACAGGGGGCAGCGTCAACTAATGAAAAACTGTTTTTT. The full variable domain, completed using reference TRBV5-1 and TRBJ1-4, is KAGVTQTPRYLIKTRGQQVTLSCSPISGHRSVSWYQQTPGQGLQFLFEYFSETQRNKGNFPGRFSGRQFSNSRSEMNVSTLELGDSALYLCASSLEQGAASTNEKLFFGSGTQLSVL.

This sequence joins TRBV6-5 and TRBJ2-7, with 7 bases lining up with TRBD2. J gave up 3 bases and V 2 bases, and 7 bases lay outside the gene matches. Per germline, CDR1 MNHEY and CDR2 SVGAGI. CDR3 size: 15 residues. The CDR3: CASSYGQGGFYEQYF. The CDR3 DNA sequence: TGTGCCAGCAGTTACGGGCAGGGAGGGTTCTACGAGCAGTACTTC.

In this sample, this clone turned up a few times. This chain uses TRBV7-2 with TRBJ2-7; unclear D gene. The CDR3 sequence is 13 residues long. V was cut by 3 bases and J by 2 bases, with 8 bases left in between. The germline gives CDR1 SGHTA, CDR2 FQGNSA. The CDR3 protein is CASSFSAPYEQYF. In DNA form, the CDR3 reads TGTGCCAGCAGCTTTAGTGCACCCTACGAGCAGTACTTC. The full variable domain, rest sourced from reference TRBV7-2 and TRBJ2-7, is GAGVSQSPSNKVTEKGKDVELRCDPISGHTALYWYRQSLGQGLEFLIYFQGNSAPDKSGLPSDRFSAERTGGSVSTLTIQRTQQEDSAVYLCASSFSAPYEQYFGPGTRLTVT.

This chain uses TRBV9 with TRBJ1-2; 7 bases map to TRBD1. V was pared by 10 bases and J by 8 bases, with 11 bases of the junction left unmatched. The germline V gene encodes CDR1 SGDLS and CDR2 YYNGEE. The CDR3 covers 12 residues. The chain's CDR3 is CAPRQQGIGYTF. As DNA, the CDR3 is TGTGCCCCCCGCCAACAGGGGATCGGCTACACCTTC.

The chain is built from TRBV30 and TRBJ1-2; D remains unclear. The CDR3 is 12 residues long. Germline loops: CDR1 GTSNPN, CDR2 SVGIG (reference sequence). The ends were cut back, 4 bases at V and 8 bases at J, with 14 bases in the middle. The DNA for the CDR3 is TGTGCCTGGATGATTAACCCGAGGGGCTACACCTTC. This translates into CAWMINPRGYTF.

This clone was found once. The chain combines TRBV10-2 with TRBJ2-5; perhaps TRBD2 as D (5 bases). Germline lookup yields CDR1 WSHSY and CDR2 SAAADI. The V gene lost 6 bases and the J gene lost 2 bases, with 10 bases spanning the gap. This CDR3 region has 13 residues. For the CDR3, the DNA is TGCGCCAGCAGCTCACAGCGGCAAGAGACCCAGTACTTC. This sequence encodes CASSSQRQETQYF.

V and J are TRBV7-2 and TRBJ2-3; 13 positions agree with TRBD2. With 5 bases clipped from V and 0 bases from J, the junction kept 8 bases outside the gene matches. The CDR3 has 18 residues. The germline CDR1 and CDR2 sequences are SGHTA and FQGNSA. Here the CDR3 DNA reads TGTGCCAGCAGCCCTGGACTAGCGGGAGTTCCTAGCACAGATACGCAGTATTTT. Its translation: CASSPGLAGVPSTDTQYF.

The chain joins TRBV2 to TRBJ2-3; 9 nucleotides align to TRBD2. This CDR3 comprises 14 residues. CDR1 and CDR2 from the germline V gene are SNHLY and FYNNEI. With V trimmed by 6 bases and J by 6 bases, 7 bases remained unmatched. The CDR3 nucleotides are TGTGCCAGCAGCACTAGCGGGCCCGGGGATACGCAGTATTTT. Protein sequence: CASSTSGPGDTQYF. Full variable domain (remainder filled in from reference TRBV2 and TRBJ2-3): EPEVTQTPSHQVTQMGQEVILRCVPISNHLYFYWYRQILGQKVEFLVSFYNNEISEKSEIFDDQFSVERPDGSNFTLKIRSTKLEDSAMYFCASSTSGPGDTQYFGPGTRLTVL.

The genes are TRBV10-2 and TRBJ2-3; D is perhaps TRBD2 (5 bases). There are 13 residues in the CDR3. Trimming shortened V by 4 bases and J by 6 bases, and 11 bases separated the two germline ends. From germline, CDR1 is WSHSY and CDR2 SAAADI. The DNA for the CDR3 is TGCGCCAGCAGTGCAATTACTAGGGATACGCAGTATTTT. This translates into CASSAITRDTQYF.

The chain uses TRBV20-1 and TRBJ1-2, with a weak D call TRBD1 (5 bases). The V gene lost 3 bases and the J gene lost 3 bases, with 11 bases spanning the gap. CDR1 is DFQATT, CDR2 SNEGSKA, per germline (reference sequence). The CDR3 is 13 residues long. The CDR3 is CSASPRGYYGYTF. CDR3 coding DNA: TGCAGTGCTAGTCCCCGGGGGTACTATGGCTACACCTTC.

Written as DNA, the CDR3 is TGTGCCAGCAGTCCCGGGACACGCGTCCGCGGGGGTCTTTTTTTGCTCTCCTACGAGCAGTACTTC. This translates into CASSPGTRVRGGLFLLSYEQYF. The chain couples TRBV27 to TRBJ2-7; tentative D call: TRBD2 (7 bases). Trimming pared 5 bases from V and 0 bases from J, leaving 35 bases between. The germline CDR1 and CDR2 sequences are MNHEY and SMNVEV (reference sequence). The CDR3 length is 22 residues.

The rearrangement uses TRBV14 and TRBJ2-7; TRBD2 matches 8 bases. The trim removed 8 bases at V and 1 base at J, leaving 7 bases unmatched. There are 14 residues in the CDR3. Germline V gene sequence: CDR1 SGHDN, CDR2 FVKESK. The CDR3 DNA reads TGTGCCAGCCCGAGCGGGAGTAAGTCCTACGAGCAGTACTTC. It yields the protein CASPSGSKSYEQYF. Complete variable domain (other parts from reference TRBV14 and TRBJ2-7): EAGVTQFPSHSVIEKGQTVTLRCDPISGHDNLYWYRRVMGKEIKFLLHFVKESKQDESGMPNNRFLAERTGGTYSTLKVQPAELEDSGVYFCASPSGSKSYEQYFGPGTRLTVT.

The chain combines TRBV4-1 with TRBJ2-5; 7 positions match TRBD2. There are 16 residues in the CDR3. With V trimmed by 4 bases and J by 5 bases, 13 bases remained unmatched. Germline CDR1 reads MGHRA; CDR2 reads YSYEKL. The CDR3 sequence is CASSPAWGGGMETQYF. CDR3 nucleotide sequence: TGCGCCAGCAGCCCCGCCTGGGGGGGTGGGATGGAGACCCAGTACTTC.

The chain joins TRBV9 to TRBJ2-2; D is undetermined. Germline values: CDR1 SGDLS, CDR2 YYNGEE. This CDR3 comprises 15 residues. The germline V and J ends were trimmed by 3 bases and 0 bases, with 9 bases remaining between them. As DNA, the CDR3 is TGTGCCAGCAGCGGACTGGATCCGAACACCGGGGAGCTGTTTTTT. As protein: CASSGLDPNTGELFF.